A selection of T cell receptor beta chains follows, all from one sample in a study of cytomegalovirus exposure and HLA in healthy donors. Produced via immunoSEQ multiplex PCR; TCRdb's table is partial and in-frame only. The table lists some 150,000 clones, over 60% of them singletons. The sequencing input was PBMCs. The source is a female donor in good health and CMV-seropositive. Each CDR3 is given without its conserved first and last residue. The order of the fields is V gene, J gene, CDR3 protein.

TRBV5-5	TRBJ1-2	ASSLTPGQFFYGYT
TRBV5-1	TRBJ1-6	ASSREGLNSPLH
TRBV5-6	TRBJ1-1	ASSLAATGAWNTEAF
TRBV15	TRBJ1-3	ATTQGAPGNTIY
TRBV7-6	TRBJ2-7	ASSKQIQGHEQY
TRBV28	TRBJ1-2	ASSFEGRRTVRTYGYT
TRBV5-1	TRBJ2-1	ASSSKGLAGSYNEQF
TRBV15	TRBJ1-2	ATSSYGGDYGYP
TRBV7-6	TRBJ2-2	ASSLAGNSAGELF
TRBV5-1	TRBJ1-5	ASSLVGQAGQPQH
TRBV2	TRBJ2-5	ASSNQGLAGVETQY
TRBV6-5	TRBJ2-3	ASALTSIGTDTQY
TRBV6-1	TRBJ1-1	ASTQEVGVGTEAF
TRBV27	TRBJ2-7	ASSFVGLDSYEQY
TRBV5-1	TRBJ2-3	ASSLELAGGPVTDTQY
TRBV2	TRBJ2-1	ASSLTSGVYNEQF
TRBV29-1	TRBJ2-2	SAQTSGGVTGELF
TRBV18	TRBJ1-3	ASSPQGGSTGNTIY
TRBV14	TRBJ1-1	ASSQGAGLNTEAF
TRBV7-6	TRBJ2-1	ASSSSRANEQF
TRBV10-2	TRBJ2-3	ASVGVAGSLNTQY
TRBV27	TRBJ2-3	ASSLTRSAGTLRPTQY
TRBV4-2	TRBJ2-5	ASSQGRLETQY
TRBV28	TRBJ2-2	ASSRGQGMGAGELF
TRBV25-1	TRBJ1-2	ASSADRGLGYT
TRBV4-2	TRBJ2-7	ASSQEAQGYEQY
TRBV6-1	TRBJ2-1	ASSRTSGAYNEQF
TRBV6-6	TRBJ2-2	ASSYSQGAGGELF
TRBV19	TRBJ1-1	ASSLQTLTEAF
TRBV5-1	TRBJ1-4	ASSLAITPGQTNEKLF
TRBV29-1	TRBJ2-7	SATSGTTYEQY
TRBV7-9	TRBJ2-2	ASSYMGRGRRTGELF
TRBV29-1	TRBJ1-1	SVYRAGNTEAF
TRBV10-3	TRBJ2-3	AIRGQGADTQY
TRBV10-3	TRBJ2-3	AISERDTDTQY
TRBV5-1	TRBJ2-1	ASSFSGDSYNEQF
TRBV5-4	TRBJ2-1	ASSPATGGSYNEQF
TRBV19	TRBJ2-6	ASRTGRAGANVLT
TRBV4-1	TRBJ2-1	ASSHRLAGEDSYNEQF
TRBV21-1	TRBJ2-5	ASSKHRGY
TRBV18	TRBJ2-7	ASSPTPLGLAGVEQY
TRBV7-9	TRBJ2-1	ASSGAGVYNEQF
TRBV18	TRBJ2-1	ASSGTGGSYNEQF
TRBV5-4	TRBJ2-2	ASSRGLPDVTGELF